This section outlines one T cell receptor beta chain sequence together with its context. What it binds is not known. Isolated RNA was reverse transcribed in full, so expressed TCRB transcripts were sequenced. Assay: immunoSEQ multiplex PCR; the TCRdb copy retains only in-frame clones and omits some. This table holds hundreds of thousands of clones, roughly an eighth found once. The CDR3 sequence is 14 residues long. V was clipped by 7 bases and J by 4 bases, with 14 bases between them. Germline CDR1 ENHRY, CDR2 SYGVKD. Donors contributed one heparinised blood draw apiece, averaging roughly 0.12 L. This sample is drawn from a study of beta chain features in type 1 diabetes. Regarding the study as a whole: All four CD4+ subsets from Type 1 diabetes patients carried moderately but significantly shorter TCRB CDR3s. Using cDNA template may skew counts toward highly expressing activated cells.

V is TRBV10-3 and J is TRBJ1-3; D gene unclear. Sequencing was done on a sample of naive CD4+ T cells from blood. The sequence came from a man in his late teens or twenties with type 1 diabetes. The chain's CDR3 is CAITAVSSGNTIYF. CDR3 sequence (DNA): TGTGCCATCACGGCGGTCAGCTCCGGAAACACCATATATTTT.